This TCR beta chain emerged from a study of molecular identifiers for immune sequencing clone quantification. Study at large: Within a replicate experiment, RNA obtained from either around 20,000 or 100,000 naive CD8 cells was divided into five aliquots, and four of those aliquots were then sequenced.

Libraries of bulk TCR were made by previously described methods (with listed TCR primers). TCRdb re-derived calls from the PCR reads in MiXCR, one entry per CDR3 protein. The sample lists about 500,000 distinct CDR3 sequences; 25% were seen once. The J segment lost 2 bases and the V segment lost 0 bases, leaving 4 bases of the junction unmatched. This CDR3 spans 16 amino acids. Germline lookup yields CDR1 LGHNA and CDR2 YSLEER. Naive CD8 T cells, phenotype CD8+CD4-CCR7+CD45RA+, were sorted. The specimen sequenced was naive CD8+ T cells from blood, with Jurkat cell RNA spiked in. Sample subset: FACS-sorted CD8+CD4-CCR7+CD45RA+ naive T cells. The receptor was isolated from a human donor in good health. Some libraries in this study had Jurkat cell RNA spiked in. The chain couples TRBV4-3 to TRBJ2-7, with TRBD2 matching 10 bases. The CDR3 DNA is TGCGCCAGCAGCCAAGATGAAACTAGCGGGGCCTACGAGCAGTACTTC. Translated: CASSQDETSGAYEQYF.